This T cell receptor beta chain was sequenced in a study of blood T cell repertoires in COVID-19 (TCRdb year 2020). Describing the broader study: Samples from collaborators originated in the United States, Italy and Spain and spanned both the acute and convalescent phases of COVID-19. The material from the prospective study consisted of cDNA or gDNA derived from T cells, B-cell-depleted T cells, or PBMCs. Subjects who had been exposed to COVID-19, were actively infected with it, or had recovered from it provided the deeply sampled blood TCRbeta repertoires that made up the dataset. The repertoires were released in a freely available public database intended as a resource for research on the immune response to SARS-CoV-2. The samples were drawn from the first 160 participants of the ongoing ImmuneRACE study and from 950 to 1,500 subjects provided by 6 global collaborators. Nearly every sample came with metadata listing a de-identified subject ID, COVID-19 status, age in years and sex. HLA class I and class II types, where available, came from metadata supplied by the sample provider rather than from assay-based typing. On the study overall, not on this receptor specifically: Clinical and demographic metadata were provided uncurated, with the amount varying by source and participant.

For this clone: The target of this receptor is not known. No qualities accompany the bases; no much larger clone lies one base away.

The immunoSEQ Assay, a bias-controlled multiplex PCR, was used to amplify TCRbeta CDR3 regions from genomic DNA. As for the original processing: Within the assay, amplification of reference gene primers was used to estimate how many nucleated cells each sample contained. Sequence reads were collapsed and filtered to measure the absolute abundance of every unique TCRbeta CDR3 rearrangement. For each sample, productive Simpson clonality was calculated as the square root of Simpson's diversity index over productive rearrangements. Sourced from immuneACCESS, this table was stored by TCRdb with only in-frame sequences that have V and J called. A share of the clones is absent; for the studies checked, an unresolved V gene accounts for under half, and the remainder has no known explanation. That table is the source of V, J and clone size, and D and trimming were worked out from the DNA. Present in this sample are some 120,000 clones, around 90% of which were seen just once. The ten largest clones add up to 3.5% to 5% of the sample.

One collaborating source in Seattle enrolled patients while the patients were actively infected and followed the patients over time throughout the course of disease. The collaborating institutions used their own protocols to collect whole blood in K2EDTA tubes. For TCRbeta analysis, collaborators shipped samples in one of three forms: frozen whole blood, isolated PBMCs, or DNA extracted from either of those sample types. CDR1 MDHEN and CDR2 SYDVKM are derived from the germline V gene. Counted from cysteine to phenylalanine, this CDR3 has 15 amino acids. CDR3 DNA is the only sequence kept; it has 45 bases, read in frame from the first base. The germline V end is reduced by 5 bases and the J end by 6 bases; junction bases left unmatched: 10.

The chain is assembled from TRBV28 and TRBJ2-1, with 7 bases matching TRBD2. The sequenced material came from peripheral blood. This sequence originates from a man aged 55-75 years with COVID-19, enrolled during active disease. The CDR3 region reads CASSTIASGTNEQFF. The DNA reads as follows: TGTGCCAGCAGTACAATTGCCAGCGGGACCAATGAGCAGTTCTTC.